This TCR beta chain was recovered during a study of cytomegalovirus exposure and HLA in healthy donors. The study, taken as a whole, reports: Later, an analysis showed that TCR beta chains associated with HLA were more clonally expanded than others that were equally common.

PCR amplification relied on 60 Vbeta primers (plus 13 Jbeta primers). Per the authors' pipeline: As a later analysis found, there were 70 million to 90 million unique TCR beta chains, of which about 10 million were shared. Some clones are missing from TCRdb's copy, which holds only in-frame ones; the method was immunoSEQ multiplex PCR. V and J calls and clone size are as listed in that table; D and trimming were resolved from the DNA. This sample yields some 150,000 clones, of which roughly 80% are seen a single time; around a tenth belongs to the top ten. The CDR3 has 15 amino acids. The germline V gene has CDR1 MNHEY and CDR2 SMNVEV (reference sequence). V was shortened by 6 bases and J by 4 bases, with 16 bases between the two germline ends. In regard to this clone: Its antigen remains unidentified.

V and J are TRBV27 and TRBJ2-1; D not certain. The sequence was collected from a man in his fifties in good health and CMV-seropositive. The sequenced material came from PBMCs. The CDR3 reads CASRAPGSGYNEQFF. The CDR3, as DNA: TGTGCCAGCAGGGCCCCGGGTTCCGGATACAATGAGCAGTTCTTC.